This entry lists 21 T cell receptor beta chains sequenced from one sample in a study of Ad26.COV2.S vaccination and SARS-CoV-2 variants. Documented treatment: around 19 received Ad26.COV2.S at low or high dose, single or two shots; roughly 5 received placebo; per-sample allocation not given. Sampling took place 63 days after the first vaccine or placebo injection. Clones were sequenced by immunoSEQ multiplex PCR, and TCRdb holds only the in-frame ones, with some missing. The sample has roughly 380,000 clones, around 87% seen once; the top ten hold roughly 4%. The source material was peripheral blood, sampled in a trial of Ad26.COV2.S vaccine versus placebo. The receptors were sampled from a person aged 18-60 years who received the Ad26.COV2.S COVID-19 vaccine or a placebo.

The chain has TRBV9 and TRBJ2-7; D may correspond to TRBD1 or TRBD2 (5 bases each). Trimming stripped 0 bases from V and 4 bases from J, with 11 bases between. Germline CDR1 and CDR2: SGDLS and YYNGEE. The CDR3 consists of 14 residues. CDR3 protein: CASSVAQGEYEQYF. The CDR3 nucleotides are TGTGCCAGCAGCGTAGCCCAGGGAGAGTACGAGCAGTACTTC.

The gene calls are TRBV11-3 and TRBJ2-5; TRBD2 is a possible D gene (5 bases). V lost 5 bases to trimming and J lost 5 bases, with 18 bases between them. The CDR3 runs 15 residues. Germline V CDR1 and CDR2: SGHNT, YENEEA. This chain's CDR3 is CASSHRPGGGETQYF. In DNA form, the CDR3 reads TGTGCCAGCAGCCATAGACCCGGCGGCGGGGAGACCCAGTACTTC.

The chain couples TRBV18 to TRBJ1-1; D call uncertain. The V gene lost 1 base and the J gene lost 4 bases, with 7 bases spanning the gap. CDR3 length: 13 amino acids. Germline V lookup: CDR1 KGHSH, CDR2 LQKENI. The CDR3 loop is CASSPQTATEAFF. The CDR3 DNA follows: TGTGCCAGCTCACCACAGACGGCCACTGAAGCTTTCTTT.

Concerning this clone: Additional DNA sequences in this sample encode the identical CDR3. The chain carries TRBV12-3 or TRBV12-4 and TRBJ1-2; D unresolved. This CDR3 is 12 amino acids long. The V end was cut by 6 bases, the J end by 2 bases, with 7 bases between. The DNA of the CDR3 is TGTGCCAGCAGCCTCTCCAACTATGGCTACACCTTC. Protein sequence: CASSLSNYGYTF.

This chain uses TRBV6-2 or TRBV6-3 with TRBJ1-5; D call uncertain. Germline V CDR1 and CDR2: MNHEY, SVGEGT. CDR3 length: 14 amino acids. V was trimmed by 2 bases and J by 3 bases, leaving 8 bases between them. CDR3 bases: TGTGCCAGCAGTTACAGAGGTTTCAATCAGCCCCAGCATTTT. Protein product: CASSYRGFNQPQHF.

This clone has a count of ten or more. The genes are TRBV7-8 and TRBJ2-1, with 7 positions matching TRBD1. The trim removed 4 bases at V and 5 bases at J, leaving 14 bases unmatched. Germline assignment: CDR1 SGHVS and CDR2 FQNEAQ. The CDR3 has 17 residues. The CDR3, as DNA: TGTGCCAGCAGCTCCCCAACTAAGGACAGGACCAACAATGAGCAGTTCTTC. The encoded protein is CASSSPTKDRTNNEQFF.

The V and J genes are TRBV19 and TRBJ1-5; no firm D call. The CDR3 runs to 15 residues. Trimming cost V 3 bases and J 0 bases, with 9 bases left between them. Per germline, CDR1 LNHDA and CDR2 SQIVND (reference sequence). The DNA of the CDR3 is TGTGCCAGTAGTATTTCCCCAGGTAGCAATCAGCCCCAGCATTTT. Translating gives CASSISPGSNQPQHF.

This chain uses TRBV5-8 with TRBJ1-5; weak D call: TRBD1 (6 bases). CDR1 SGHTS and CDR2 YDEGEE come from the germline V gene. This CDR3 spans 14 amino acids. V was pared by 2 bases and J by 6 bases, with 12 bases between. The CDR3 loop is CASSFGGGSQPQHF. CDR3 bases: TGTGCCAGCAGCTTTGGGGGGGGCAGTCAGCCCCAGCATTTT.

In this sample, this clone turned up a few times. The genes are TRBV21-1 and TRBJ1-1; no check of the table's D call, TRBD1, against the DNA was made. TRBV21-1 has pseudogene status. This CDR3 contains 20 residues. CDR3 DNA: TGTGCCAGCAGCACCCGAACCAACAGGGGGCGGAATTGGTGCGGCACTGAAGCTTTCTTT. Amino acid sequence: CASSTRTNRGRNWCGTEAFF.

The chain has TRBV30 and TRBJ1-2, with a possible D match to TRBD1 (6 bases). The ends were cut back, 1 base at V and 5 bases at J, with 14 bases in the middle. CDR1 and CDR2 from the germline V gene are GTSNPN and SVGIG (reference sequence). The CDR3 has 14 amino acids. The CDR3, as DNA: TGTGCCTGGAGTGAAGATCAGGGGCCGTATGGCTACACCTTC. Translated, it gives CAWSEDQGPYGYTF.

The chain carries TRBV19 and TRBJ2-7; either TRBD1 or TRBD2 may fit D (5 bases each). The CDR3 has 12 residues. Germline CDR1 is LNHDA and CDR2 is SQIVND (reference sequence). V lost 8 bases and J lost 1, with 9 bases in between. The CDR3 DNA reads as TGTGCCAGTGGGACGTCTTCCTACGAGCAGTACTTC. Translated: CASGTSSYEQYF. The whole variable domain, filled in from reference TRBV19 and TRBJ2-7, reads DGGITQSPKYLFRKEGQNVTLSCEQNLNHDAMYWYRQDPGQGLRLIYYSQIVNDFQKGDIAEGYSVSREKKESFPLTVTSAQKNPTAFYLCASGTSSYEQYFGPGTRLTVT.

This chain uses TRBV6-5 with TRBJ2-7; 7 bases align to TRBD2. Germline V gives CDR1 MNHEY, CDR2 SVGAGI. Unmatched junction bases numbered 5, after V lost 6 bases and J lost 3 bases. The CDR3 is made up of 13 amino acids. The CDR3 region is CASRDAGDYEQYF. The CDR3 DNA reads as TGTGCCAGCAGAGACGCGGGGGACTACGAGCAGTACTTC.

In DNA, the CDR3 is TGTGCCAGCAGCCCTGACAGGGGGACTGCTGAAGCTTTCTTT. Protein sequence: CASSPDRGTAEAFF. The V and J genes are TRBV5-6 and TRBJ1-1; 9 nucleotides agree with TRBD1. CDR1 SGHDT and CDR2 YYEEEE come from the germline V gene. After removal of 4 bases from V and 6 bases from J, the junction contained 7 bases not matched to a gene. The CDR3 contains 14 residues.

CDR3 coding DNA: TGTGCCAGCAGTTTCGAGGGGTTCACTGAAGCTTTCTTT. It codes for CASSFEGFTEAFF. The V and J genes are TRBV6-5 and TRBJ1-1; tentatively, D is TRBD1 (5 bases). Trimming took 4 bases from V and 4 from J, leaving 10 bases between them. This CDR3 has 13 amino acids. Germline V gene lookup returns CDR1 MNHEY and CDR2 SVGAGI.

The CDR3 DNA reads TGTGCCAGCAGCGTAGGTGGTAGCGGGGGGTACCAAGAGACCCAGTACTTC. This translates into CASSVGGSGGYQETQYF. The V and J genes are TRBV9 and TRBJ2-5; TRBD2 agrees at 10 bases. Per the germline V gene, CDR1 is SGDLS and CDR2 is YYNGEE. The CDR3 spans 17 residues. Trimming cost V 0 bases and J 0 bases; bases outside gene matches: 5. The full variable domain, with the rest looked up from reference TRBV9 and TRBJ2-5, is DSGVTQTPKHLITATGQRVTLRCSPRSGDLSVYWYQQSLDQGLQFLIQYYNGEERAKGNILERFSAQQFPDLHSELNLSSLELGDSALYFCASSVGGSGGYQETQYFGPGTRLLVL.

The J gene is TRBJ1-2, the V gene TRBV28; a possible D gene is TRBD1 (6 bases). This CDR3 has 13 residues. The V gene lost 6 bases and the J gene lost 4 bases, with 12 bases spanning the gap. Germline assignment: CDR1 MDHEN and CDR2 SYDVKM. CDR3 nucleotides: TGTGCCAGCAGGGAGACAGGATTCTATGGCTACACCTTC. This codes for CASRETGFYGYTF.

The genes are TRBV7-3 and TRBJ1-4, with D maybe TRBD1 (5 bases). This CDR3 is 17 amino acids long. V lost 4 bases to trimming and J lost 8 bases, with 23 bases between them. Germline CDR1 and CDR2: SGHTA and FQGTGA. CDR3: CASSSDIPTGLGEKLFF. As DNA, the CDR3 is TGTGCCAGCAGCTCCGACATCCCCACAGGACTTGGCGAAAAACTGTTTTTT.

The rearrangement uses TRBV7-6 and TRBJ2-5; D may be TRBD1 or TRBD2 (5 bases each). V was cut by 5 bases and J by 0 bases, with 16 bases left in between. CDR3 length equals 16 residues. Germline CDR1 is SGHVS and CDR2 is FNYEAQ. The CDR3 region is CASSPYRGPNQETQYF. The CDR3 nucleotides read TGTGCCAGCAGCCCCTATCGGGGCCCAAACCAAGAGACCCAGTACTTC.

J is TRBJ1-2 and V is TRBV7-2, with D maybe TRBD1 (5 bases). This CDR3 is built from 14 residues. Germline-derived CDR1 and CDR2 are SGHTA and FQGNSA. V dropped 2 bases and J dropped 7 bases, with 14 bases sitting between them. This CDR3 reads CASSLQLQGGGYTF. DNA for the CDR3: TGTGCCAGCAGCTTACAACTCCAGGGAGGTGGCTACACCTTC.

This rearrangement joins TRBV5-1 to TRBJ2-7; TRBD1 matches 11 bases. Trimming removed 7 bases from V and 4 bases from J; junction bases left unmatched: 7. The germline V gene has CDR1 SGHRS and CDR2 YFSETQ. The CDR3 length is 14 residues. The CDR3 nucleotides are TGCGCCAGCTGCCCTGGACAGGGGGCGTACGAGCAGTACTTC. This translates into CASCPGQGAYEQYF.

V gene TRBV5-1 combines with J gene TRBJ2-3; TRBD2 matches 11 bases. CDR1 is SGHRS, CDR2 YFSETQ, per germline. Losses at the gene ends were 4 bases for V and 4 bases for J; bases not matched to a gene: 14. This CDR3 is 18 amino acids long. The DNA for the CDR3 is TGCGCCAGCAGCCCCGACCGGCTAGCGGGGGGTTTCGCAGATACGCAGTATTTT. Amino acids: CASSPDRLAGGFADTQYF.